Detailed here is one T cell receptor beta chain. Generated by immunoSEQ multiplex PCR, the TCRdb table keeps only in-frame clones and is missing some. This table holds roughly 69,000 clones, about 90% found once. The CDR3 extends over 14 amino acids. V dropped 4 bases and J dropped 9 bases, with 19 bases sitting between them. The germline V gene encodes CDR1 SNHLY and CDR2 FYNNEI. The sample belongs to a study of blood T cell repertoires in COVID-19. The chain combines TRBV2 with TRBJ2-7; D is perhaps TRBD1 (7 bases). Sequencing used peripheral blood. The clonotype was recovered from a man aged 45-65 years with active COVID-19. The CDR3 region has the DNA TGTGCCAGCAGTGTGTCAGGGGGGACTCTGGGGCAGTACTTC. Amino acid sequence: CASSVSGGTLGQYF.